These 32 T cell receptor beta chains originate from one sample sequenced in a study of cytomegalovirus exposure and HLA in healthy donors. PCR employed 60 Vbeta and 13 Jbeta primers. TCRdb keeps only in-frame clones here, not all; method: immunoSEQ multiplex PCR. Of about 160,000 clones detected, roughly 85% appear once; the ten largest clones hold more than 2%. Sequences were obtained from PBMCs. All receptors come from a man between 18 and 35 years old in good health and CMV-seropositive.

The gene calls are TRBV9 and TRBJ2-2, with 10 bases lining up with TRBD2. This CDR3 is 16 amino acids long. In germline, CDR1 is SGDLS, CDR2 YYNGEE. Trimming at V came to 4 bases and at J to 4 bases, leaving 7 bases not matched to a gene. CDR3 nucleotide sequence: TGTGCCAGCAGCCCAGCGGGGGGGAAACTCACCGGGGAGCTGTTTTTT. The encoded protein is CASSPAGGKLTGELFF.

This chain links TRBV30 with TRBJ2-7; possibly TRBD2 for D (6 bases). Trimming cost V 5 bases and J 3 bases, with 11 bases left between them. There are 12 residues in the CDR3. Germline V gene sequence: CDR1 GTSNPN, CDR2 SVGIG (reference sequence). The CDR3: CAWGPGDYEQYF. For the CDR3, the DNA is TGTGCCTGGGGACCGGGGGACTACGAGCAGTACTTC.

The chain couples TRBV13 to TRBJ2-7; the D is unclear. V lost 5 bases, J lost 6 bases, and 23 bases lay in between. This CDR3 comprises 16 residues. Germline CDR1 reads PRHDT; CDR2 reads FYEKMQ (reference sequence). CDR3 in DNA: TGTGCCAGCAGCCCCCGCACCACCGACACCCGGCTCGAGCAGTACTTC. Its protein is CASSPRTTDTRLEQYF.

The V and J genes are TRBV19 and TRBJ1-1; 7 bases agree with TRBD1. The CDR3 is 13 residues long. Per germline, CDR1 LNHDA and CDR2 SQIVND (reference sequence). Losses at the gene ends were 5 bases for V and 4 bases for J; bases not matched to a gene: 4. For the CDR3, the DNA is TGTGCCAGTAGTTGGGGACAGTCCACTGAAGCTTTCTTT. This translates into CASSWGQSTEAFF.

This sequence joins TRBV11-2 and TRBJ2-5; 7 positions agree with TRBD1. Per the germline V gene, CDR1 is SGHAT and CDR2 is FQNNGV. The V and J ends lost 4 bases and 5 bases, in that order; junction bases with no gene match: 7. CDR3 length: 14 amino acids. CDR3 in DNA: TGTGCCAGCAGCTCGACAGGGAGCATGGAGACCCAGTACTTC. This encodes CASSSTGSMETQYF.

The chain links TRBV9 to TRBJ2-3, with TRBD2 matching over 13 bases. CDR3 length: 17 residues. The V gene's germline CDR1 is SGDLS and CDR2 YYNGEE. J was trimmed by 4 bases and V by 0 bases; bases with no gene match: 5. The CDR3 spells CASSVEGLAGLADTQYF. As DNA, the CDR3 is TGTGCCAGCAGCGTAGAGGGACTAGCGGGGCTCGCAGATACGCAGTATTTT.

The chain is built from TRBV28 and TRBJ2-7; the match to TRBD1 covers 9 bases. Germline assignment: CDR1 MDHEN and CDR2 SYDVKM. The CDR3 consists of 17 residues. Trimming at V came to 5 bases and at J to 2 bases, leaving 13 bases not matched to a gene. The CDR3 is CASSPPFGTGLPYEQYF. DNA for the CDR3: TGTGCCAGCAGTCCACCCTTCGGGACAGGGCTTCCCTACGAGCAGTACTTC.

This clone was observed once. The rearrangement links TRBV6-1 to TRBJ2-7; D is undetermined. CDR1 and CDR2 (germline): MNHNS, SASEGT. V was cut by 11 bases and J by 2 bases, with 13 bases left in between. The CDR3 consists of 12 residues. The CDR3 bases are TGTGCCGCACACAGTGGCGCCTACGAGCAGTACTTC. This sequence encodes CAAHSGAYEQYF.

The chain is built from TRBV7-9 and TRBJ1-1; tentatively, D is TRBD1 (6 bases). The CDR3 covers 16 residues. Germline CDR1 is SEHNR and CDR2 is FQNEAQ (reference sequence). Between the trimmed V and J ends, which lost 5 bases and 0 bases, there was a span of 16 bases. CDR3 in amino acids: CASSIRGVTMNTEAFF. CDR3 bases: TGTGCCAGCAGCATCAGGGGAGTTACCATGAACACTGAAGCTTTCTTT.

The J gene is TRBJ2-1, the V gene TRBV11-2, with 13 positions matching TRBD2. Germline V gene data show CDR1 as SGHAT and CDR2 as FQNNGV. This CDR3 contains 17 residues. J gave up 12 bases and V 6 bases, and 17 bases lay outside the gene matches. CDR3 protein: CASRNQTGTSGVGGQFF. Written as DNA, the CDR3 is TGTGCCAGCAGGAACCAGACCGGGACTAGCGGGGTAGGGGGGCAGTTCTTC.

The CDR3 bases are TGTGCCAGCAGCCCTGCTAGCGGGGGTCTCGAGCAGTACTTC. Protein product: CASSPASGGLEQYF. J is TRBJ2-7 and V is TRBV9; TRBD2 aligns across 10 bases. Unmatched junction bases numbered 7, after V lost 4 bases and J lost 6 bases. CDR1 and CDR2 from the germline V gene are SGDLS and YYNGEE. This CDR3 is built from 14 residues. The full variable domain, rest sourced from reference TRBV9 and TRBJ2-7, is DSGVTQTPKHLITATGQRVTLRCSPRSGDLSVYWYQQSLDQGLQFLIQYYNGEERAKGNILERFSAQQFPDLHSELNLSSLELGDSALYFCASSPASGGLEQYFGPGTRLTVT.

For the CDR3, the DNA is TGTGCCACCAGCCGGAAGACAGAACCATCCTACGAGCAGTACTTC. It translates to CATSRKTEPSYEQYF. This chain connects TRBV15 to TRBJ2-7, with a possible D match to TRBD1 (5 bases). The CDR3 has 15 amino acids. Trimming left V 5 bases short and J 1 base short, with 15 bases between. The germline V gene has CDR1 LNHNV and CDR2 YYDKDF (reference sequence).

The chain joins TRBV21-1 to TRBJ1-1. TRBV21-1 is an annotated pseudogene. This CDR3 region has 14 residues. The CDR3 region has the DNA TGTGCCAGCAGCAAAGCTTTGGAGCACACTGAAGCTTTCTTT. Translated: CASSKALEHTEAFF.

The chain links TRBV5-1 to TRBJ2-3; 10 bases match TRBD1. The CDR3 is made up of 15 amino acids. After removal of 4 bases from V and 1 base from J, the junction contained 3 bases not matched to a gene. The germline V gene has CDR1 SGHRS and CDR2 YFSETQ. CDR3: CASSPGTGGTDTQYF. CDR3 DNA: TGCGCCAGCAGCCCGGGGACAGGGGGCACAGATACGCAGTATTTT.

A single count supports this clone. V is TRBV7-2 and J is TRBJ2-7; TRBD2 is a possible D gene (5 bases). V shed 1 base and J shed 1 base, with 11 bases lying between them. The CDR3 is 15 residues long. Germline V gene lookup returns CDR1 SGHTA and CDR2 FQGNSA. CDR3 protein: CASSLGSGLSYEQYF. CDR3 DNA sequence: TGTGCCAGCAGCTTAGGGTCGGGGTTGTCCTACGAGCAGTACTTC.

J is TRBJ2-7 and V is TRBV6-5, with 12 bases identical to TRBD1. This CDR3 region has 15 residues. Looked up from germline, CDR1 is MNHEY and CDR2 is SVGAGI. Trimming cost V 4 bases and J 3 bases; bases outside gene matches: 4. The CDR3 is CASSWGQGAHYEQYF. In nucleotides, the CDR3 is TGTGCCAGCAGTTGGGGACAGGGGGCTCACTACGAGCAGTACTTC.

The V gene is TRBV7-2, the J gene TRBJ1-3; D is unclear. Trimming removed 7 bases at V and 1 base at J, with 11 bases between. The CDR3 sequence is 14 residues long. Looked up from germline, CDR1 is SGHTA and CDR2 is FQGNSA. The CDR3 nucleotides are TGTGCCAGCACCCTAGATATTTCTGGAAACACCATATATTTT. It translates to CASTLDISGNTIYF.

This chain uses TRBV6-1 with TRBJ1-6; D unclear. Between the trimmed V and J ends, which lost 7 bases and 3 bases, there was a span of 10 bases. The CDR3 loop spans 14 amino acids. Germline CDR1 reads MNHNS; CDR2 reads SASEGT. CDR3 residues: CASTPTGYNSPLHF. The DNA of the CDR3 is TGTGCCAGCACTCCGACGGGCTATAATTCACCCCTCCACTTT.

CDR3 sequence reads: CASSATGTTYGYTF. The CDR3 DNA sequence: TGTGCCAGCAGTGCAACAGGTACAACCTATGGCTACACCTTC. The chain carries TRBV2 and TRBJ1-2; D perhaps matches TRBD1 (5 bases). The V and J ends lost 4 bases and 4 bases respectively, with 13 bases between them. This CDR3 spans 14 amino acids. Germline lookup yields CDR1 SNHLY and CDR2 FYNNEI.

The CDR3 loop is CASSQVGRGGNTEAFF. In DNA, the CDR3 is TGCGCCAGCAGCCAAGTAGGCCGGGGGGGGAACACTGAAGCTTTCTTT. V is TRBV4-1 and J is TRBJ1-1; D perhaps matches TRBD1 (5 bases). V was shortened by 1 base and J by 1 base, with 13 bases between the two germline ends. Germline CDR1 reads MGHRA; CDR2 reads YSYEKL. The CDR3 covers 16 residues.

For the CDR3, the DNA is TGTGCCAGCAGCCAAGAGGGGGCTGAGCAGTTCTTC. Its protein is CASSQEGAEQFF. The chain carries TRBV4-2 and TRBJ2-1, with TRBD1 as a possible D gene (6 bases). The ends were cut back, 0 bases at V and 9 bases at J, with 6 bases in the middle. The germline gives CDR1 LGHNA, CDR2 YNFKEQ. This CDR3 has 12 residues.

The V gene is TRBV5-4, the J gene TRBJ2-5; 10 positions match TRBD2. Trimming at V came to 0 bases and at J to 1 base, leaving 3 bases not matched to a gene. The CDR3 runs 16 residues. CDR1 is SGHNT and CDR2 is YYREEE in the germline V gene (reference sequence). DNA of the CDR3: TGTGCCAGCAGCTTGGGCCTAGCGGGGGTCCAAGAGACCCAGTACTTC. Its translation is CASSLGLAGVQETQYF.

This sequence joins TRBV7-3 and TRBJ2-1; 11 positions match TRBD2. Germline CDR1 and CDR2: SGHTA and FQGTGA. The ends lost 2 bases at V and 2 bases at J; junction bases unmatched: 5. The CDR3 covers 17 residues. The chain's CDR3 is CASSLAYSGGAYNEQFF. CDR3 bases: TGTGCCAGCAGCTTAGCGTATAGCGGGGGGGCCTACAATGAGCAGTTCTTC.

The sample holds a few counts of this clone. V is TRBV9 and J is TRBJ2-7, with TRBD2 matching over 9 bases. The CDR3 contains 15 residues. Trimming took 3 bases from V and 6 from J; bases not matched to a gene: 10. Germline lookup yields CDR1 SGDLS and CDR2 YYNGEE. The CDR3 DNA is TGTGCCAGCAGCGGCTCAGCGGGGGGTATCGGCGAGCAGTACTTC. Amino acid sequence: CASSGSAGGIGEQYF.

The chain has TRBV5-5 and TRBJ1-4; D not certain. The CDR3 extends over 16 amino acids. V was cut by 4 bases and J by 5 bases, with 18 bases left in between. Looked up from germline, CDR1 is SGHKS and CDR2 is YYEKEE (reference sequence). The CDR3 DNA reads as TGTGCCAGCAGCCCGGAGGGTTGGTTGGGGAATGAAAAACTGTTTTTT. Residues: CASSPEGWLGNEKLFF.

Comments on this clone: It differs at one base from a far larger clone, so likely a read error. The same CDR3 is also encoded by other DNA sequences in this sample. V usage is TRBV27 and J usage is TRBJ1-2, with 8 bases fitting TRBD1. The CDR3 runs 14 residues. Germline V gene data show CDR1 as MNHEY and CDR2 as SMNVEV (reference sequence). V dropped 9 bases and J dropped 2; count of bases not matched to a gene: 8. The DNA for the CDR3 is TGTGCCAGTAGTACACAGGGGGGGAACTATGGCTACACCTTC. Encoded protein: CASSTQGGNYGYTF.

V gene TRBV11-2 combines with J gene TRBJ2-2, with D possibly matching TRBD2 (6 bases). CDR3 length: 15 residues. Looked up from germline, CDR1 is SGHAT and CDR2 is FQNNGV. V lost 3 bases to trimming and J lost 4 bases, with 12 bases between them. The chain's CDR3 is CASSFGGVSTGELFF. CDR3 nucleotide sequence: TGTGCCAGCAGCTTCGGCGGGGTTTCCACCGGGGAGCTGTTTTTT.

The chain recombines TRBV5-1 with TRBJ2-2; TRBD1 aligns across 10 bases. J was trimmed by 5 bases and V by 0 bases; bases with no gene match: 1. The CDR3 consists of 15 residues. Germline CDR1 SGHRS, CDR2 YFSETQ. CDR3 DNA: TGCGCCAGCAGCTTGGGGACAGGGGGAACCGGGGAGCTGTTTTTT. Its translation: CASSLGTGGTGELFF.

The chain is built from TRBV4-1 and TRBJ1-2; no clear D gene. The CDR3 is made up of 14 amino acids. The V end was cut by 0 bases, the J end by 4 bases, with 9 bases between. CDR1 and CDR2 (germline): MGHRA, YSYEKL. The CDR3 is CASSQDLGFYGYTF. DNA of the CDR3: TGCGCCAGCAGCCAAGATCTAGGTTTCTATGGCTACACCTTC.

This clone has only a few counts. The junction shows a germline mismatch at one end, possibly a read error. CDR3 DNA: TGTGCCAGCAGGGAAGTAGGACAGTACAATGAGCAGTTCTTC. This codes for CASREVGQYNEQFF. The V call is TRBV2, the J call TRBJ2-1; D might be TRBD1 (6 bases). CDR3 size: 14 residues. CDR1 is SNHLY, CDR2 FYNNEI, per germline. Full variable domain (rest looked up from reference TRBV2 and TRBJ2-1): EPEVTQTPSHQVTQMGQEVILRCVPISNHLYFYWYRQILGQKVEFLVSFYNNEISEKSEIFDDQFSVERPDGSNFTLKIRSTKLEDSAMYFCASREVGQYNEQFFGPGTRLTVL.

CDR3 amino acids: CASSSMTGNEQFF. For the CDR3, the DNA is TGTGCCAGCAGCTCAATGACAGGGAATGAGCAGTTCTTC. The V and J genes are TRBV7-6 and TRBJ2-1; 7 nucleotides agree with TRBD1. The CDR3 consists of 13 residues. J gave up 7 bases and V 4 bases, and 4 bases lay outside the gene matches. Germline V gene lookup returns CDR1 SGHVS and CDR2 FNYEAQ.

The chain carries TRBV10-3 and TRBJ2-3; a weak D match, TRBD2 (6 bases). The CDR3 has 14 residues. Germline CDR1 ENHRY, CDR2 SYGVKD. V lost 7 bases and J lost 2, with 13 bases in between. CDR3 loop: CAIKGGENTDTQYF. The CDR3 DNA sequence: TGTGCCATCAAGGGCGGGGAAAACACAGATACGCAGTATTTT.